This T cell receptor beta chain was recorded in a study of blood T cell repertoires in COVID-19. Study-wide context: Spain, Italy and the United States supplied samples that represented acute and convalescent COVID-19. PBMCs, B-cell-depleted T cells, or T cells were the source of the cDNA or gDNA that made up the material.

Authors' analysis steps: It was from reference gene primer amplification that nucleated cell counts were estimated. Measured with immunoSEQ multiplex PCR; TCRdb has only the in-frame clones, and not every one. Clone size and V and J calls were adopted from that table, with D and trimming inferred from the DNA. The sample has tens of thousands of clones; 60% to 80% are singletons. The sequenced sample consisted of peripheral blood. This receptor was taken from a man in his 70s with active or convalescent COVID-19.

The CDR3 is CASSRPPHGYTF. The CDR3 DNA reads TGTGCCAGCAGTCGTCCCCCCCATGGCTACACCTTC. V is TRBV28 and J is TRBJ1-2; D gene uncertain. V shed 5 bases and J shed 6 bases, with 10 bases lying between them. The CDR3 is 12 amino acids. In germline, CDR1 is MDHEN, CDR2 SYDVKM.